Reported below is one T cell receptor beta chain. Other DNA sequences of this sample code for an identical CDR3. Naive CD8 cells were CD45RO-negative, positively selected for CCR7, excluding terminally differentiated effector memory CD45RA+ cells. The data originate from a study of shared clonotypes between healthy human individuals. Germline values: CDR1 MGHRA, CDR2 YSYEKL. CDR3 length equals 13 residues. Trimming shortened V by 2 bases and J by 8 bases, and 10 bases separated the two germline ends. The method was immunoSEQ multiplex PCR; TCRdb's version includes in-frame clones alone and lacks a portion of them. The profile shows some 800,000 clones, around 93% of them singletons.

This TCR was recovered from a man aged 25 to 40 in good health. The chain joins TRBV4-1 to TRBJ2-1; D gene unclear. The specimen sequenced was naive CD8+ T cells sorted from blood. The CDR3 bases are TGCGCCAGCAGCCAAATTAGTGGGGATGAGCAGTTCTTC. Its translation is CASSQISGDEQFF.